This TCR beta chain was identified during a study of blood T cell repertoires in COVID-19. Study as a whole: Acute-phase and convalescent COVID-19 samples originated in the United States, Italy and Spain. Sources were T cells, B-cell-depleted T cells, or PBMCs; the material itself was cDNA or gDNA.

Seattle patients were enrolled during active infection and followed longitudinally. CDR3 length: 16 residues. The germline V and J ends were trimmed by 0 bases and 2 bases, with 10 bases remaining between them. Germline V gene sequence: CDR1 LNHNV, CDR2 YYDKDF (reference sequence). Authors' data handling: Cell counts per sample came from amplifying reference gene primers. Libraries were prepared by immunoSEQ multiplex PCR; TCRdb keeps only in-frame clonotypes and omits some of them. That table gives V, J and clone size, and the DNA gave D and trimming. The data hold roughly 340,000 clones, with 80% to 90% observed a single time.

Source material: peripheral blood. This rearrangement joins TRBV15 to TRBJ2-2; possible D gene TRBD2, 6 bases. The sequence was collected from a young woman with COVID-19, enrolled during active disease. CDR3 residues: CATSREGGSNTGELFF. The CDR3 DNA reads as TGTGCCACCAGCAGAGAGGGGGGTTCCAACACCGGGGAGCTGTTTTTT.